The present T cell receptor beta chain was sequenced within a study of response to subunit inactivated influenza vaccine. Study outcomes and limitations: The study's authors posited that every seasonal influenza vaccination enlists few new T cells.

TCRdb reanalysed the RT-PCR reads using MiXCR and keeps one entry per CDR3 protein. The repertoire holds about 780,000 distinct CDR3 sequences, with 18% as singletons. A note on this clonotype: Its antigen is unidentified.

The germline V gene has CDR1 SGHRS and CDR2 YFSETQ. V dropped 4 bases and J dropped 7 bases, with 8 bases sitting between them. The CDR3 is 12 residues long. Sample: PBMCs from blood, taken 4 to 6 days after vaccination. The chain uses TRBV5-1 and TRBJ2-2, with D possibly TRBD2 on 5 matching bases. This TCR came from a man aged 45-65 years who received an inactivated influenza vaccine. For the CDR3, the DNA is TGCGCCAGCAGCAAAGGGAGCGGGGAGCTGTTTTTT. Translation gives CASSKGSGELFF.